The 4 T cell receptor beta chains in this list originate from one sample, sequenced in a study of shared clonotypes between healthy human individuals. Measured with immunoSEQ multiplex PCR; TCRdb has only the in-frame clones, and not every one. The sample lists about 600,000 clones, around 76% seen once, with around 12% in the top ten. Sample: PBMCs. The source is a woman aged 40 to 50 in good health. Some clones in this sample may be carry-over from other donors' samples.

The CDR3 region has the DNA TGCGCCAGCAGCAGGTTCCGGGGCACCGGGGAGCTGTTTTTT. It codes for CASSRFRGTGELFF. The chain combines TRBV4-1 with TRBJ2-2; maybe TRBD2 (5 bases). The germline V gene encodes CDR1 MGHRA and CDR2 YSYEKL. V was clipped by 5 bases and J by 4 bases, with 11 bases between them. The CDR3 spans 14 residues.

This chain links TRBV5-6 with TRBJ2-3, with D tentatively TRBD2 (5 bases). V lost 2 bases and J 1 base, leaving 17 bases between the germline ends. Per germline, CDR1 SGHDT and CDR2 YYEEEE. The CDR3 consists of 17 residues. The CDR3 sequence is CASSFSSAARGTDTQYF. DNA for the CDR3: TGTGCCAGCAGCTTCAGTAGCGCAGCAAGGGGCACAGATACGCAGTATTTT. Looking up the rest from reference TRBV5-6 and TRBJ2-3 gives the full variable domain: DAGVTQSPTHLIKTRGQQVTLRCSPKSGHDTVSWYQQALGQGPQFIFQYYEEEERQRGNFPDRFSGHQFPNYSSELNVNALLLGDSALYLCASSFSSAARGTDTQYFGPGTRLTVL.

The chain recombines TRBV6-1 with TRBJ2-7; 13 positions match TRBD2. J lost 2 bases, V lost 4 bases, and 11 bases had no gene match. Germline V CDR1 and CDR2: MNHNS, SASEGT. The CDR3 is made up of 18 amino acids. CDR3 in amino acids: CASSARGGLAGLAYEQYF. The DNA for the CDR3 is TGTGCCAGCAGTGCCCGGGGGGGACTAGCGGGATTGGCCTACGAGCAGTACTTC.

CDR3 sequence: CASSHDRAADTQYF. The CDR3 region has the DNA TGTGCCAGCAGCCACGACAGGGCGGCAGATACGCAGTATTTT. This chain links TRBV7-3 with TRBJ2-3; 7 bases map to TRBD1. The V gene end was trimmed by 5 bases and the J gene end by 4 bases; junction bases not matched to a gene: 6. The CDR3 loop spans 14 amino acids. CDR1 and CDR2 from the germline V gene are SGHTA and FQGTGA.